This is a list of T cell receptor beta chains from one sample in a study of human T cells and chemical hapten exposure. TCRdb called the RACE reads again in MiXCR, with one record for every CDR3 protein. Among 150,000 to 200,000 distinct CDR3 sequences listed, roughly a quarter were seen once. The material sequenced was whole blood, taken in connection with sensitization to the hapten diphenylcyclopropenone (DPC). The receptors originated from a middle-aged woman with alopecia areata. Some clones in this sample may be carry-over from other donors' samples. CDR3s include the opening cysteine and the closing phenylalanine or tryptophan.

>TRBJ1-5|TRBV6-2/TRBV6-3
CASSYGQENQPQHF
>TRBJ1-5|TRBV20-1
CSANGQGAWNQPQHF
>TRBJ2-5|TRBV28
CASRTRDFQETQYF
>TRBJ2-7|TRBV27
CASRLTGFSYEQYF
>TRBJ1-2|TRBV28
CASQVYPRGNYGYTF
>TRBJ2-5|TRBV6-5
CASQKLETQYF
>TRBJ1-1|TRBV11-1
CASSEDRGPRRAFF
>TRBJ1-1|TRBV6-2/TRBV6-3
CASSYPNTEAFF
>TRBJ2-7|TRBV29-1
CSVETTRAEQYF
>TRBJ2-5|TRBV29-1
CSVAGSGETQYF
>TRBJ1-1|TRBV29-1
CSVGGGHSVNTEAFF
>TRBJ2-7|TRBV29-1
CSVTRDSSYEQYF
>TRBJ1-2|TRBV10-3
CAISENIGTGSRYGYTF
>TRBJ2-1|TRBV9
CASSLRQDVGLFF
>TRBJ1-5|TRBV6-1
CASSVRAQGEGSNQPQHF
>TRBJ2-3|TRBV10-3
CAISDSREGGVDTQYF
>TRBJ2-7|TRBV6-2/TRBV6-3
CASSRTSGYEQYF
>TRBJ2-5|TRBV6-5
CASSYAPPISGQETQYF
>TRBJ1-2|TRBV25-1
CASSESPGGYTF
>TRBJ2-7|TRBV9
CASSVAASRGHEQYF
>TRBJ2-3|TRBV20-1
CSARGTGDTQYF
>TRBJ2-3|TRBV20-1
CSASNSQRLTDTQYF
>TRBJ2-1|TRBV28
CASTSTGTPLDNEQFF
>TRBJ1-5|TRBV28
CASSPLQVPQHF
>TRBJ2-1|TRBV7-2
CASSLVAGTEFYNEQFF
>TRBJ2-5|TRBV6-5
CASRYGMYQETQYF
>TRBJ2-7|TRBV27
CASSFSSYEQYF
>TRBJ1-5|TRBV10-3
CAISEDRYSNQPQHF
>TRBJ2-7|TRBV20-1
CSARELAGGHYEQYF
>TRBJ2-1|TRBV6-5
CASRGLAANNEQFF
>TRBJ2-7|TRBV29-1
CSVEISPGTGPYEQYF
>TRBJ2-7|TRBV5-1
CASRRDGGDFYEQYF
>TRBJ2-5|TRBV29-1
CSVRAVQETQYF
>TRBJ2-1|TRBV4-3
CASSHPPPGAREQFF
>TRBJ2-2|TRBV2
CASRLVSGELFF
>TRBJ1-1|TRBV12-5
CASGLGEGAAFF
>TRBJ2-6|TRBV7-2
CASSLRTGSGANVLTF
>TRBJ2-1|TRBV7-2
CASSLNSLVAGGSYEQFF
>TRBJ2-2|TRBV6-2/TRBV6-3
CASRPPLDAPGELFF
>TRBJ2-7|TRBV6-5
CASSTDPGPYEQYF
>TRBJ2-5|TRBV20-1
CSAREGLKEETQYF
>TRBJ1-5|TRBV7-8
CASSREGQGQPQHF
>TRBJ2-7|TRBV6-2/TRBV6-3
CASSSSGREQYF
>TRBJ2-7|TRBV12-3/TRBV12-4
CASSFGQGNEQYF